Presented here are 5 T cell receptor beta chains from one specimen sequenced in a study of blood T cell repertoires in COVID-19. Here immunoSEQ multiplex PCR was the method, and the copy in TCRdb shows in-frame clones only, minus some. Among around 400,000 clones listed, roughly 90% were seen once. The sample comprised peripheral blood. The source of these receptors is a man between 40 and 49 years old with acute or convalescent COVID-19.

This sequence joins TRBV20-1 and TRBJ1-1; TRBD1 matches at 7 bases. The V gene end was trimmed by 3 bases and the J gene end by 5 bases; junction bases not matched to a gene: 9. The CDR3 contains 14 residues. Germline lookup yields CDR1 DFQATT and CDR2 SNEGSKA (reference sequence). The CDR3 is CSASFDRVETEAFF. The CDR3 region has the DNA TGCAGTGCTAGTTTTGACAGGGTGGAAACTGAAGCTTTCTTT.

The CDR3, as DNA: TGTGCCAGCAGCGTACGTTTACAGGGGAACTATGGCTACACCTTC. Amino acid sequence: CASSVRLQGNYGYTF. The rearrangement uses TRBV9 and TRBJ1-2; TRBD1 matches at 7 bases. The V gene's germline CDR1 is SGDLS and CDR2 YYNGEE. This CDR3 spans 15 amino acids. With 1 base clipped from V and 2 bases from J, the junction kept 5 bases outside the gene matches.

The J gene is TRBJ1-5, the V gene TRBV23-1; TRBD1 might be the D (5 bases). TRBV23-1 is assigned to the ORF class and has an uncertain function. This CDR3 spans 15 amino acids. V lost 0 bases to trimming and J lost 5 bases, with 11 bases between them. CDR3 protein: CASSQSSRGHQPQHF. Here the CDR3 DNA reads TGCGCCAGCAGTCAATCTAGTAGGGGTCATCAGCCCCAGCATTTT.

This clone occurred once. The V call is TRBV7-2, the J call TRBJ2-3, with D perhaps TRBD2 (5 bases). This CDR3 contains 14 residues. CDR1 SGHTA and CDR2 FQGNSA come from the germline V gene. V lost 5 bases to trimming and J lost 5 bases, with 14 bases between them. In DNA form, the CDR3 reads TGTGCCAGCAGCGAGGGCGGGCGGATAGATACGCAGTATTTT. Its protein product is CASSEGGRIDTQYF.

V and J are TRBV3-1 (or the pseudogene TRBV3-2) and TRBJ1-2; D perhaps matches TRBD1 (5 bases). V shed 1 base and J shed 6 bases, with 15 bases lying between them. The CDR3 runs 15 residues. Per germline, CDR1 LGHDT and CDR2 YNNKEL (reference sequence). CDR3 protein: CASSQVPPRVHGYTF. The CDR3 DNA sequence: TGTGCCAGCAGCCAAGTCCCGCCCAGGGTCCATGGCTACACCTTC.